This T cell receptor (beta chain) was documented in a study of T cells in Graves' hyperthyroidism and ophthalmopathy. Study-level background: The blood sample was taken at first diagnosis, before treatment began.

Study-level results: Ophthalmopathy prediction by the model preceded onset by a median about 6 months.

As to this clonotype: What it binds is not known.

In germline, CDR1 is LNHDA, CDR2 SQIVND (reference sequence). With 3 bases clipped from V and 6 bases from J, the junction kept 16 bases outside the gene matches. The CDR3 is 18 amino acids. RNA transcripts served as the template for amplifying TCR beta CDR3 regions. Carried out on the TCR CDR3, a first-round RT-PCR used the HTBI primer set. From the multiplex PCR reads, TCRdb called clonotypes with MiXCR, one entry per CDR3 protein. The sample holds approximately 430,000 distinct CDR3 sequences, approximately 15% seen once. Patients counted as stable if ophthalmopathy did not develop within 18 months. Those patients with uncontrolled infection, other autoimmune disease, pregnancy or lactation were excluded.

The source is a woman aged 18-35 years with Graves' hyperthyroidism. J is TRBJ1-2 and V is TRBV19; 10 bases line up with TRBD1. Specimen: blood. The CDR3: CASSIARTGGGGGDGYTF. The DNA for the CDR3 is TGTGCCAGTAGTATTGCTCGGACAGGGGGTGGGGGGGGGGATGGCTACACCTTC.